The clone carrying this TCR beta chain was counted at least ten times. TCRdb recomputed calls from the RT-PCR reads with MiXCR, one row per CDR3 protein. Here the sample spans 550,000 to 750,000 distinct CDR3 sequences, 14% being singletons. CDR3 length: 11 amino acids. Germline V gene data show CDR1 as DFQATT and CDR2 as SNEGSKA (reference sequence). This clonotype originated in a female donor in good health, serving as a healthy control. The rearrangement joins TRBV20-1 to TRBJ2-7; TRBD2 aligns across 7 bases. Sequencing input: memory CD4+ T cells from blood. DNA of the CDR3: TGCAGAGCGAGCGGGACGGTCGAGCAGTACTTC. Encoded protein: CRASGTVEQYF.